The clone carrying this T cell receptor (beta chain) was detected many times. The CDR3 is made up of 13 amino acids. V gave up 9 bases and J gave up 0 bases, with 12 bases separating them. CDR1 and CDR2 (germline): MNHEY, SVGEGT. This entry comes from a study of T cells after yellow fever vaccination. As for the study in general: Preparation of fractions with low cell numbers was performed using SMART-Seq v4 Ultra Low Input.

TCRdb re-called the 5' RACE reads with MiXCR, one entry per CDR3 protein. The sample contains tens of thousands of distinct CDR3 sequences, about 7% of which appear only once. The receptor's source is a man younger than 40 who received the YFV17D yellow fever vaccine. Sequencing used CD8+ T cells sorted from PBMCs, obtained 15 days after the yellow fever booster vaccination. J is TRBJ2-7 and V is TRBV6-2 or TRBV6-3; D gene uncertain. DNA for the CDR3: TGTGCCAGTTCCCGTCTAACCTCCTACGAGCAGTACTTC. Its translation is CASSRLTSYEQYF.